The 18 T cell receptor beta chains reported below all come from one sample, sequenced in a study of blood T cell repertoires in COVID-19. The protocol was immunoSEQ multiplex PCR, while the TCRdb copy is restricted to in-frame clones and leaves out a portion. The sample shows 65,000 to 85,000 clones, roughly 90% of them seen only once. Sequencing was performed on peripheral blood. The receptors originated from a human donor in a cohort sampled during active COVID-19.

The chain combines TRBV2 with TRBJ2-3; 8 positions agree with TRBD1. V lost 6 bases and J lost 4; bases outside the gene matches: 15. The CDR3 sequence is 17 residues long. Germline lookup yields CDR1 SNHLY and CDR2 FYNNEI. CDR3 sequence (DNA): TGTGCCAGCAGAAAGGGCGGACAGGGATTAATCGCAGATACGCAGTATTTT. This gives the protein CASRKGGQGLIADTQYF.

This clone came up once. The chain has TRBV19 and TRBJ1-5; tentatively, D is TRBD1 (6 bases). Trimming cost V 3 bases and J 7 bases, with 13 bases left between them. The germline CDR1 and CDR2 sequences are LNHDA and SQIVND (reference sequence). This CDR3 has 14 amino acids. The CDR3 bases are TGTGCCAGTAGTATCATGGGGGCTGGGCAGCCCCAGCATTTT. Translating gives CASSIMGAGQPQHF.

V usage is TRBV6-2 or TRBV6-3 and J usage is TRBJ2-2; 9 bases map to TRBD2. Looked up from germline, CDR1 is MNHEY and CDR2 is SVGEGT. The CDR3 has 15 amino acids. J gave up 7 bases and V 2 bases, and 5 bases lay outside the gene matches. The CDR3 DNA reads TGTGCCAGCAGTTACCCCGGGACTAGCAACGGGGAGCTGTTTTTT. This encodes CASSYPGTSNGELFF.

The chain links TRBV2 to TRBJ2-2, with 10 bases matching TRBD2. Germline CDR1 SNHLY, CDR2 FYNNEI. V shed 3 bases and J 7 bases; nucleotides not matched to a gene: 5. This CDR3 is 15 amino acids long. The CDR3 is CASSETSGLVGELFF. CDR3 nucleotides: TGTGCCAGCAGTGAGACTAGCGGGCTGGTCGGGGAGCTGTTTTTT. Complete variable domain (other parts from reference TRBV2 and TRBJ2-2): EPEVTQTPSHQVTQMGQEVILRCVPISNHLYFYWYRQILGQKVEFLVSFYNNEISEKSEIFDDQFSVERPDGSNFTLKIRSTKLEDSAMYFCASSETSGLVGELFFGEGSRLTVL.

The chain links TRBV6-2 or TRBV6-3 to TRBJ2-3; no firm D call. CDR1 and CDR2 (germline): MNHEY, SVGEGT. The V gene lost 2 bases and the J gene lost 5 bases, with 5 bases spanning the gap. CDR3 length: 12 residues. The CDR3 nucleotides read TGTGCCAGCAGTTACGGAGTAGATACGCAGTATTTT. This codes for CASSYGVDTQYF.

This clone was counted a single time. CDR3 bases: TGTGCCAGCAGTTACCCCCCAGGACAGGAGATCCATGAGCAGTTCTTC. Translation gives CASSYPPGQEIHEQFF. The chain recombines TRBV6-2 or TRBV6-3 with TRBJ2-1; 7 positions agree with TRBD1. The CDR3 runs 16 residues. Germline V lookup: CDR1 MNHEY, CDR2 SVGEGT. V shed 2 bases, J shed 8 bases, and the junction held 12 bases outside the gene matches.

This chain connects TRBV11-2 to TRBJ1-2, with 9 bases identical to TRBD1. J was trimmed by 1 base and V by 4 bases; bases with no gene match: 10. The CDR3 has 17 residues. Germline-derived CDR1 and CDR2 are SGHAT and FQNNGV. CDR3: CASSSNLQGANNYGYTF. The CDR3 region has the DNA TGTGCCAGCAGCTCAAACTTACAGGGGGCGAATAACTATGGCTACACCTTC. The full variable domain, with the rest looked up from reference TRBV11-2 and TRBJ1-2, is EAGVAQSPRYKIIEKRQSVAFWCNPISGHATLYWYQQILGQGPKLLIQFQNNGVVDDSQLPKDRFSAERLKGVDSTLKIQPAKLEDSAVYLCASSSNLQGANNYGYTFGSGTRLTVV.

This chain links TRBV9 with TRBJ2-1; 8 positions agree with TRBD2. Germline-derived CDR1 and CDR2 are SGDLS and YYNGEE. The CDR3 contains 15 residues. The V and J ends lost 0 bases and 10 bases, in that order; junction bases with no gene match: 9. The CDR3 loop reads CASSVEAGEVEEQFF. The CDR3 DNA is TGTGCCAGCAGCGTAGAAGCGGGAGAGGTGGAGGAGCAGTTCTTC.

V usage is TRBV6-5 and J usage is TRBJ1-4; TRBD1 might be the D (6 bases). This CDR3 is built from 14 residues. Trimming shortened V by 6 bases and J by 8 bases, and 16 bases separated the two germline ends. Germline V gene data show CDR1 as MNHEY and CDR2 as SVGAGI. CDR3 protein: CASRFTGIGEKLFF. Written as DNA, the CDR3 is TGTGCCAGCAGGTTCACAGGGATTGGAGAAAAACTGTTTTTT.

The genes are TRBV7-9 and TRBJ1-4; no clear D gene. The V gene lost 1 base and the J gene lost 4 bases, with 7 bases spanning the gap. CDR3 length equals 14 residues. Germline V gives CDR1 SEHNR, CDR2 FQNEAQ (reference sequence). The CDR3 reads CASSLGGNNEKLFF. The CDR3 nucleotides read TGTGCCAGCAGCTTAGGAGGGAATAATGAAAAACTGTTTTTT.

This clone was counted a single time. The rearrangement joins TRBV7-9 to TRBJ1-1, with D maybe TRBD1 (6 bases). Germline V gives CDR1 SEHNR, CDR2 FQNEAQ (reference sequence). V lost 4 bases and J 2 bases, leaving 14 bases between the germline ends. The CDR3 runs to 15 residues. Written as DNA, the CDR3 is TGTGCCAGCAGCTCCGGCCGGGACATAAACACTGAAGCTTTCTTT. This gives the protein CASSSGRDINTEAFF. Supplemented by reference TRBV7-9 and TRBJ1-1, the full variable domain reads DTGVSQNPRHKITKRGQNVTFRCDPISEHNRLYWYRQTLGQGPEFLTYFQNEAQLEKSRLLSDRFSAERPKGSFSTLEIQRTEQGDSAMYLCASSSGRDINTEAFFGQGTRLTVV.

The chain carries TRBV7-2 and TRBJ2-7, with D tentatively TRBD2 (5 bases). The V end was cut by 5 bases, the J end by 0 bases, with 20 bases between. The CDR3 is 17 amino acids. The V gene's germline CDR1 is SGHTA and CDR2 FQGNSA. Here the CDR3 reads CASSASRGSSTSYEQYF. CDR3 nucleotide sequence: TGTGCCAGCAGCGCTAGTCGGGGTAGCTCCACCTCCTACGAGCAGTACTTC.

The chain couples TRBV6-5 to TRBJ2-7, with D possibly being TRBD2 (5 bases). The CDR3 length is 14 residues. In germline, CDR1 is MNHEY, CDR2 SVGAGI. V was pared by 8 bases and J by 2 bases, with 16 bases between. The CDR3 coding sequence is TGTGCCAGCCGTTCGAGGGAAAATACCTACGAGCAGTACTTC. Encoded protein: CASRSRENTYEQYF.

This chain's CDR3 is CAWNNARAGHTDTQYF. The CDR3 DNA reads TGTGCCTGGAACAACGCGCGAGCGGGCCACACAGATACGCAGTATTTT. This chain uses TRBV30 with TRBJ2-3, with TRBD2 as a possible D gene (6 bases). In germline, CDR1 is GTSNPN, CDR2 SVGIG (reference sequence). Between the trimmed V and J ends, which lost 4 bases and 2 bases, there was a span of 19 bases. CDR3 length: 16 amino acids.

The chain has TRBV6-5 and TRBJ1-5; TRBD1 might be the D (5 bases). The CDR3 has 14 residues. Deletions cut 2 bases from V and 4 bases from J, with 9 bases between. Germline V gene sequence: CDR1 MNHEY, CDR2 SVGAGI. The CDR3 DNA sequence: TGTGCCAGCAGTTACGCCGGGGGGAATCAGCCCCAGCATTTT. Its translation: CASSYAGGNQPQHF.

The chain links TRBV11-2 to TRBJ2-1; D unresolved. V was clipped by 7 bases and J by 4 bases, with 11 bases between them. The CDR3 contains 13 residues. The germline V gene encodes CDR1 SGHAT and CDR2 FQNNGV. The chain's CDR3 is CASTGIAYNEQFF. CDR3 sequence (DNA): TGTGCCAGCACCGGTATCGCTTACAATGAGCAGTTCTTC.

A single count supports this clone. The chain is built from TRBV10-1 and TRBJ2-3; 9 nucleotides match TRBD2. This CDR3 is 16 amino acids long. Unmatched junction bases numbered 3, after V lost 0 bases and J lost 2 bases. The germline CDR1 and CDR2 sequences are WNHNN and SYGVQD (reference sequence). CDR3 DNA: TGCGCCAGCAGTGAGTCGACTAGCGGATACACAGATACGCAGTATTTT. Translated, it gives CASSESTSGYTDTQYF.

The V call is TRBV18, the J call TRBJ1-5; 10 bases match TRBD1. V shed 2 bases, J shed 5 bases, and the junction held 3 bases outside the gene matches. Germline V gene data show CDR1 as KGHSH and CDR2 as LQKENI. The CDR3 is 15 residues long. CDR3 protein: CASSPTGQGHQPQHF. The DNA for the CDR3 is TGTGCCAGCTCACCAACGGGACAGGGGCATCAGCCCCAGCATTTT.